This section outlines one T cell receptor beta chain sequence together with its context. Antigen unknown. Clones were sequenced by immunoSEQ multiplex PCR, and TCRdb holds only the in-frame ones, with some missing. The sample shows over 10,000 clones, roughly 89% of them seen only once. This entry comes from a study of OX40 agonist ivuxolimab in advanced cancers. Across the whole study: The dose-escalation cohort had hepatocellular carcinoma, melanoma, renal cell or head and neck cancer.

Whole-study findings and limits: Normalized T-cell clonal expansion was also low in some nonresponders. Relative to CD4+ cells, CD8+ T cells on average had more expanded clones.

The CDR3 is 12 amino acids. V lost 7 bases, J lost 4 bases, and 8 bases lay in between. Germline CDR1 is MDHEN and CDR2 is SYDVKM. The chain uses TRBV28 and TRBJ1-5; D gene unclear. The origin of this receptor is an adult with an advanced solid tumor such as melanoma, head and neck, liver or kidney cancer. This material consisted of CD4+ or CD8+ T cells sorted from blood, taken in a trial of the OX40 agonist ivuxolimab. DNA of the CDR3: TGTGCCAGCACAAGGAGGAATCAGCCCCAGCATTTT. Protein sequence: CASTRRNQPQHF.